One sample yielded the 29 T cell receptor beta chains listed below, sequenced in a study of blood T cell repertoires in COVID-19 (TCRdb year 2020). Library preparation employed the immunoSEQ multiplex PCR assay. The table was pulled from immuneACCESS by TCRdb, which kept in-frame rearrangements only. Such tables lose some clones; where checked, under half of the loss comes from unresolved V genes, and the rest has no known cause. This sample comprises about 120,000 clones, 82% of them detected only once. The biggest ten clones account for approximately 4.5% of the sample. Sequences were obtained from peripheral blood. These receptors were obtained from a woman in her 70s with acute or convalescent COVID-19.

This chain joins TRBV7-2 and TRBJ1-5, with TRBD1 matching 8 bases. Germline CDR1 SGHTA, CDR2 FQGNSA. The CDR3 covers 16 residues. V was clipped by 5 bases and J by 2 bases; unmatched bases: 8. This CDR3 reads CASSMTGASGNQPQHF. CDR3 bases: TGTGCCAGCAGCATGACAGGGGCTAGCGGCAATCAGCCCCAGCATTTT.

This sequence joins TRBV7-2 and TRBJ1-2; possibly TRBD1 for D (6 bases). This CDR3 region has 14 residues. Germline assignment: CDR1 SGHTA and CDR2 FQGNSA. V lost 6 bases, J lost 4 bases, and 15 bases lay in between. CDR3 protein: CASSVVGAGYGYTF. CDR3 sequence (DNA): TGTGCCAGCAGTGTAGTGGGGGCTGGCTATGGCTACACCTTC.

This sequence joins TRBV6-1 and TRBJ2-2; 9 positions agree with TRBD2. The CDR3 runs to 17 residues. The ends lost 1 base at V and 0 bases at J; junction bases unmatched: 3. Per germline, CDR1 MNHNS and CDR2 SASEGT. The CDR3 DNA reads TGTGCCAGCAGTGAAGTTGGCGGGGGGGCGAACACCGGGGAGCTGTTTTTT. It is translated as CASSEVGGGANTGELFF.

The chain carries TRBV19 and TRBJ2-1; 9 positions agree with TRBD2. Trimming removed 3 bases from V and 4 bases from J; junction bases left unmatched: 13. The germline V gene has CDR1 LNHDA and CDR2 SQIVND (reference sequence). This CDR3 spans 18 amino acids. This CDR3 reads CASSISFWRLAVYNEQFF. The CDR3 nucleotides are TGTGCCAGTAGTATTTCCTTTTGGCGACTAGCGGTTTACAATGAGCAGTTCTTC. Filled out from reference TRBV19 and TRBJ2-1, the complete variable domain reads DGGITQSPKYLFRKEGQNVTLSCEQNLNHDAMYWYRQDPGQGLRLIYYSQIVNDFQKGDIAEGYSVSREKKESFPLTVTSAQKNPTAFYLCASSISFWRLAVYNEQFFGPGTRLTVL.

The chain is built from TRBV7-6 and TRBJ1-4; possible D gene TRBD1, 5 bases. V lost 0 bases to trimming and J lost 6 bases, with 5 bases between them. This CDR3 region has 13 residues. Germline V gives CDR1 SGHVS, CDR2 FNYEAQ. The CDR3 protein is CASSLAGDEKLFF. The CDR3 DNA follows: TGTGCCAGCAGCTTAGCAGGGGATGAAAAACTGTTTTTT.

The chain combines TRBV6-6 with TRBJ2-7; unclear D gene. Trimming left V 4 bases short and J 0 bases short, with 4 bases between. Germline CDR1 is MNHNY and CDR2 is SVGAGI (reference sequence). There are 12 residues in the CDR3. The CDR3, as DNA: TGTGCCAGCAGTTCATCCTCCTACGAGCAGTACTTC. Residues: CASSSSSYEQYF.

The chain has TRBV7-8 and TRBJ2-3, with TRBD1 matching 8 bases. In germline, CDR1 is SGHVS, CDR2 FQNEAQ. The CDR3 extends over 17 amino acids. After removal of 4 bases from V and 3 bases from J, the junction contained 12 bases not matched to a gene. DNA of the CDR3: TGTGCCAGCAGCTCAGGCCAGGGGGCTCTTTGGACAGATACGCAGTATTTT. It codes for CASSSGQGALWTDTQYF.

This clone was detected many times. This chain links TRBV7-2 with TRBJ2-3; the match to TRBD2 covers 7 bases. The germline V gene has CDR1 SGHTA and CDR2 FQGNSA. J gave up 7 bases and V 1 base, and 5 bases lay outside the gene matches. This CDR3 comprises 14 residues. As DNA, the CDR3 is TGTGCCAGCAGCTTAGGGTCTAGCGGCCATACGCAGTATTTT. It translates to CASSLGSSGHTQYF.

The chain uses TRBV7-2 and TRBJ2-7, with D possibly matching TRBD2 (6 bases). Germline V CDR1 and CDR2: SGHTA, FQGNSA. This CDR3 contains 15 residues. The V and J ends lost 0 bases and 7 bases respectively, with 16 bases between them. The CDR3 is CASSLATGGPREQYF. The CDR3 DNA reads as TGTGCCAGCAGCTTAGCGACCGGGGGACCCCGAGAGCAGTACTTC. Supplemented by reference TRBV7-2 and TRBJ2-7, the full variable domain reads GAGVSQSPSNKVTEKGKDVELRCDPISGHTALYWYRQSLGQGLEFLIYFQGNSAPDKSGLPSDRFSAERTGGSVSTLTIQRTQQEDSAVYLCASSLATGGPREQYFGPGTRLTVT.

This rearrangement joins TRBV24-1 to TRBJ2-2; 12 nucleotides agree with TRBD2. The CDR3 runs to 16 residues. V trimming: 10 bases; J trimming: 2 bases; junction bases outside the gene matches: 7. Germline V gene lookup returns CDR1 KGHDR and CDR2 SFDVKD. The CDR3 coding sequence is TGTGCCACGAAACTAGCGGGGGGTTCCAACACCGGGGAGCTGTTTTTT. This codes for CATKLAGGSNTGELFF.

CDR3: CASSLRAETQYF. CDR3 nucleotides: TGTGCCAGCAGCTTACGCGCAGAGACCCAGTACTTC. V and J are TRBV7-2 and TRBJ2-5; D not resolved. Germline CDR1 SGHTA, CDR2 FQGNSA. The ends were cut back, 2 bases at V and 4 bases at J, with 5 bases in the middle. The CDR3 is made up of 12 amino acids.

CDR3 amino acids: CASSVRHGQGEGYTF. As DNA, the CDR3 is TGTGCCAGCAGCGTCAGACACGGACAGGGCGAAGGCTACACCTTC. This chain joins TRBV9 and TRBJ1-2, with TRBD1 identical over 8 bases. Germline values: CDR1 SGDLS, CDR2 YYNGEE. Losses at the gene ends were 2 bases for V and 8 bases for J; bases not matched to a gene: 11. The CDR3 covers 15 residues.

The sample holds a few counts of this clone. This rearrangement joins TRBV3-1 (or the pseudogene TRBV3-2) to TRBJ1-2; possibly TRBD1 for D (6 bases). This CDR3 spans 14 amino acids. Trimming took 4 bases from V and 6 from J, leaving 15 bases between them. The V gene's germline CDR1 is LGHDT and CDR2 YNNKEL (reference sequence). CDR3: CASSLGTSYNGYTF. The CDR3 nucleotides are TGTGCCAGCAGCCTCGGGACATCCTATAATGGCTACACCTTC.

This clone has just one count. The rearrangement links TRBV4-1 to TRBJ2-1; D remains unclear. The ends were cut back, 3 bases at V and 2 bases at J, with 14 bases in the middle. The V gene's germline CDR1 is MGHRA and CDR2 YSYEKL. This CDR3 region has 16 residues. The CDR3: CASSQDGPAAYNEQFF. The DNA of the CDR3 is TGCGCCAGCAGCCAGGATGGCCCGGCGGCCTACAATGAGCAGTTCTTC.

The chain carries TRBV5-1 and TRBJ2-3; D may be TRBD2 (5 bases). CDR1 is SGHRS and CDR2 is YFSETQ in the germline V gene. The CDR3 sequence is 16 residues long. Trimming took off 0 bases at V and 2 bases at J, with 13 bases between the two ends. The CDR3 is CASSLVPGVDTDTQYF. The CDR3 nucleotides are TGCGCCAGCAGCTTGGTCCCCGGGGTCGACACAGATACGCAGTATTTT. The full variable domain, with the rest looked up from reference TRBV5-1 and TRBJ2-3, is KAGVTQTPRYLIKTRGQQVTLSCSPISGHRSVSWYQQTPGQGLQFLFEYFSETQRNKGNFPGRFSGRQFSNSRSEMNVSTLELGDSALYLCASSLVPGVDTDTQYFGPGTRLTVL.

This chain uses TRBV3-1 (or the pseudogene TRBV3-2) with TRBJ1-1, with D tentatively TRBD1 (6 bases). V lost 3 bases to trimming and J lost 4 bases, with 12 bases between them. CDR1 is LGHDT and CDR2 is YNNKEL in the germline V gene (reference sequence). The CDR3 spans 14 residues. CDR3 sequence reads: CASSQVQGSTEAFF. CDR3 bases: TGTGCCAGCAGCCAGGTACAGGGAAGCACTGAAGCTTTCTTT.

The rearrangement uses TRBV5-6 and TRBJ2-7; 7 nucleotides match TRBD1. The CDR3 length is 14 residues. Germline values: CDR1 SGHDT, CDR2 YYEEEE. J lost 2 bases, V lost 2 bases, and 4 bases had no gene match. The CDR3 nucleotides are TGTGCCAGCAGCTTTGGGGACAGCGCCTACGAGCAGTACTTC. Translation gives CASSFGDSAYEQYF.

This clone has only a few counts. The chain uses TRBV9 and TRBJ1-2; D possibly corresponds to TRBD1 (6 bases). Between the trimmed V and J ends, which lost 4 bases and 4 bases, there was a span of 14 bases. This CDR3 contains 14 residues. Germline CDR1 reads SGDLS; CDR2 reads YYNGEE. The chain's CDR3 is CASSRDTSGYGYTF. The CDR3 DNA sequence: TGTGCCAGCAGCCGGGACACCTCTGGCTATGGCTACACCTTC.

The J gene is TRBJ2-2, the V gene TRBV24-1; TRBD1 aligns across 8 bases. The CDR3 runs to 18 residues. Germline CDR1 reads KGHDR; CDR2 reads SFDVKD. Unmatched junction bases numbered 12, after V lost 0 bases and J lost 7 bases. CDR3 DNA sequence: TGTGCCACCAGTGATTTGCGGACAGGGACTTCCCAGGGCGGGGAGCTGTTTTTT. It is translated as CATSDLRTGTSQGGELFF.

The gene calls are TRBV15 and TRBJ1-5, with a weak D call TRBD1 (5 bases). The germline V and J ends were trimmed by 0 bases and 6 bases, with 12 bases remaining between them. CDR3 length: 15 residues. Per the germline V gene, CDR1 is LNHNV and CDR2 is YYDKDF (reference sequence). The CDR3 nucleotides read TGTGCCACCAGCAGAGATCGGGGGTTGGGTCAGCCCCAGCATTTT. Translation gives CATSRDRGLGQPQHF.

The J gene is TRBJ2-3, the V gene TRBV19; tentative D call: TRBD1 (6 bases). From germline, CDR1 is LNHDA and CDR2 SQIVND (reference sequence). Trimming left V 5 bases short and J 4 bases short, with 22 bases between. The CDR3 length is 17 residues. Here the CDR3 reads CASSPKWGTSSSDTQYF. The CDR3 DNA reads TGTGCCAGTAGTCCCAAGTGGGGGACATCCTCATCAGATACGCAGTATTTT.

This clone occurred a few times. The chain is built from TRBV11-2 and TRBJ2-1, with 7 bases lining up with TRBD2. Looked up from germline, CDR1 is SGHAT and CDR2 is FQNNGV. Losses at the gene ends were 8 bases for V and 4 bases for J; bases not matched to a gene: 8. This CDR3 spans 14 amino acids. The CDR3 is CASSSGDSYNEQFF. Here the CDR3 DNA reads TGTGCCAGCTCCAGCGGGGACTCTTACAATGAGCAGTTCTTC.

This chain joins TRBV18 and TRBJ1-2; TRBD1 might be the D (6 bases). Between the trimmed V and J ends, which lost 3 bases and 3 bases, there was a span of 17 bases. The CDR3 runs 16 residues. Germline V CDR1 and CDR2: KGHSH, LQKENI. CDR3 sequence (DNA): TGTGCCAGCTCACCTCCGCTTCCGACAGGTGACTATGGCTACACCTTC. This sequence encodes CASSPPLPTGDYGYTF.

The genes are TRBV2 and TRBJ1-5; D is undetermined. The CDR3 covers 13 residues. CDR1 is SNHLY, CDR2 FYNNEI, per germline. The V end lost 4 bases, the J end lost 3 bases, and 7 bases lay between the germline ends. The CDR3 nucleotides read TGTGCCAGCAGTGTCCTTCCCAATCAGCCCCAGCATTTT. This gives the protein CASSVLPNQPQHF. The full variable domain, its missing parts supplied by reference TRBV2 and TRBJ1-5, is EPEVTQTPSHQVTQMGQEVILRCVPISNHLYFYWYRQILGQKVEFLVSFYNNEISEKSEIFDDQFSVERPDGSNFTLKIRSTKLEDSAMYFCASSVLPNQPQHFGDGTRLSIL.

This chain connects TRBV5-4 to TRBJ2-3; D is perhaps TRBD2 (5 bases). V was pared by 0 bases and J by 0 bases, with 11 bases between. Germline CDR1 reads SGHNT; CDR2 reads YYREEE (reference sequence). This CDR3 has 16 residues. The CDR3 spells CASSLDRSGSTDTQYF. The CDR3 DNA reads as TGTGCCAGCAGCTTGGATCGGAGCGGAAGCACAGATACGCAGTATTTT.

The rearrangement uses TRBV4-1 and TRBJ2-3, with D tentatively TRBD2 (6 bases). The CDR3 is 16 amino acids. Germline lookup yields CDR1 MGHRA and CDR2 YSYEKL. The germline V and J ends were trimmed by 2 bases and 0 bases, with 12 bases remaining between them. In DNA form, the CDR3 reads TGCGCCAGCAGCCAACCGGGTAGCGGTAGCACAGATACGCAGTATTTT. Protein sequence: CASSQPGSGSTDTQYF.

The chain carries TRBV7-2 and TRBJ1-4, with D possibly TRBD1 on 5 matching bases. Germline CDR1 is SGHTA and CDR2 is FQGNSA. The CDR3 length is 19 residues. The V end lost 5 bases, the J end lost 1 base, and 23 bases lay between the germline ends. The CDR3 protein is CASSHYDRSAGITNEKLFF. DNA of the CDR3: TGTGCCAGCAGCCATTACGACAGATCCGCTGGAATAACTAATGAAAAACTGTTTTTT. The whole variable domain, remainder taken from reference TRBV7-2 and TRBJ1-4, is GAGVSQSPSNKVTEKGKDVELRCDPISGHTALYWYRQSLGQGLEFLIYFQGNSAPDKSGLPSDRFSAERTGGSVSTLTIQRTQQEDSAVYLCASSHYDRSAGITNEKLFFGSGTQLSVL.

J is TRBJ2-2 and V is TRBV6-2 or TRBV6-3, with D possibly matching TRBD2 (5 bases). Between the trimmed V and J ends, which lost 5 bases and 3 bases, there was a span of 7 bases. The CDR3 runs 13 residues. Germline CDR1 MNHEY, CDR2 SVGEGT. CDR3 amino acids: CASSPDYTGELFF. The DNA for the CDR3 is TGTGCCAGCAGTCCGGACTACACCGGGGAGCTGTTTTTT.

V gene TRBV19 combines with J gene TRBJ2-7, with D possibly matching TRBD1 (5 bases). V shed 5 bases and J shed 2 bases, with 10 bases lying between them. Germline CDR1 reads LNHDA; CDR2 reads SQIVND (reference sequence). The CDR3 is made up of 13 amino acids. CDR3 residues: CASSVTDTYEQYF. CDR3 coding DNA: TGTGCCAGTAGTGTGACAGATACCTACGAGCAGTACTTC.